The T cell receptor (beta chain) described here comes from a study of Graves' ophthalmopathy and Graves' hyperthyroidism. TCR beta CDR3 regions were amplified from RNA transcripts. The workflow started with a first-round RT-PCR run with HTBI primers and then moved on to a second-round multiplex PCR. From the multiplex PCR reads, TCRdb called clonotypes with MiXCR, one entry per CDR3 protein. This sample has a few hundred thousand distinct CDR3 sequences, with over 15% found just once. This clonotype was recorded many times. The receptor was derived from a woman aged 18 to 35 with stable Graves' hyperthyroidism. Specimen: peripheral blood.

Here the CDR3 DNA reads TGTGCCAGCAGCTACCGCCCGGGACAGGGGTGGGGCTACACCTTC. The encoded protein is CASSYRPGQGWGYTF. The chain links TRBV7-2 to TRBJ1-2; 10 nucleotides match TRBD1. Germline V gene lookup returns CDR1 SGHTA and CDR2 FQGNSA. The CDR3 runs to 15 residues. V lost 4 bases and J lost 8; bases outside the gene matches: 10.